This TCR beta chain appears in the sequencing data of a study of CD8 T cells in Susac syndrome. About the research overall: When their blood was taken, patients with Susac syndrome were therapy-naive, taking corticosteroids, or taking intravenous immunoglobulin alone.

The CDR3 has 16 amino acids. Germline-derived CDR1 and CDR2 are SGHDN and FVKESK. The V segment lost 1 base and the J segment 7 bases; nucleotides outside the gene matches: 2. With random hexamers, reverse transcription was performed on about 0.5 to 1 ug of RNA. TCR beta CDR3 was amplified by immunoSEQ covering 54 Vbeta and 13 Jbeta. In TCRdb, the immunoSEQ multiplex PCR reads were re-called with MiXCR into one record per CDR3 protein. The table shows some 200,000 distinct CDR3 sequences, with roughly 95% occurring only once. TCR beta sequences were obtained from blood CD8+ and CD4+ T cells. Study results and caveats: It was acknowledged by the study that relatively few individuals were included in its TCR sequencing and HLA analysis.

Remarks on this clonotype: Its target is unknown.

This TCR was sampled from a human donor with Susac syndrome. The sequenced sample was CD4+ T cells from PBMCs. V and J are TRBV14 and TRBJ2-1, with 15 bases identical to TRBD2. CDR3 amino acids: CASSQAGTSGGNEQFF. CDR3 in DNA: TGTGCCAGCAGCCAAGCTGGGACTAGCGGGGGGAATGAGCAGTTCTTC.